This T cell receptor (beta chain) was captured in a study of blood T cell repertoires in COVID-19. Overall study context: PBMCs, B-cell-depleted T cells, or T cells provided the cDNA or gDNA that made up the material.

In the original workflow: Quantification of nucleated cells was approximated via reference gene primer amplification. Sequenced by immunoSEQ multiplex PCR; TCRdb stores in-frame clones only, minus some. V and J calls and clone size are those listed in that table; D and trimming were worked out from the DNA. The sample includes a few hundred thousand clones, 88% of them seen just once. This CDR3 is 14 amino acids long. V lost 2 bases and J lost 2, with 9 bases in between. Germline V gene data show CDR1 as MNHNS and CDR2 as SASEGT. The source is a middle-aged woman with acute COVID-19. The sequenced sample was PBMCs or T cells enriched from blood (not recorded which). The rearrangement uses TRBV6-1 and TRBJ2-5, with D tentatively TRBD2 (5 bases). CDR3 coding DNA: TGTGCCAGCAGTGAACCCCGGGGTCAAGAGACCCAGTACTTC. It is translated as CASSEPRGQETQYF.